Listed below are T cell receptor beta chains from one sample, sequenced in a study of molecular identifiers for immune sequencing clone quantification. TCRdb recomputed calls from the PCR reads with MiXCR, one row per CDR3 protein. The sample lists around 480,000 distinct CDR3 sequences, about a fifth occurring once. The sequenced sample was naive CD8+ T cells from blood, with Jurkat cell RNA spiked in. Receptors originate from a human donor in good health. Some libraries in this study had Jurkat cell RNA spiked in. CDR3s include the opening cysteine and the closing phenylalanine or tryptophan. The D gene is left open where the match is weak. A row's size may be missing; if present it is once, few, many or a size class.

TRBJ2-7 15 TRBV4-3 NA NA TGCGCCAGCAGCCAAGGTTTAGGGTCTCAGGACGAGCAGTACTTC CASSQGLGSQDEQYF
TRBJ2-2 16 TRBV4-2 NA NA TGTGCCAGCAGCCTTGGAGGGGCAAGCGCGGCCGGGGAGCTGTTTTTT CASSLGGASAAGELFF
TRBJ2-7 14 TRBV27 NA NA TGTGCCAGCAGTTTGCAACTCCGGGCCGGCGAGCAGTACTTC CASSLQLRAGEQYF
TRBJ2-1 16 TRBV6-5 NA few TGTGCCAGCAGTTATACCCCACCTAATTACTACAATGAGCAGTTCTTC CASSYTPPNYYNEQFF
TRBJ1-2 13 TRBV6-2/TRBV6-3 NA NA TGTGCCAGCAGTTTGCCAGGGCAATATGGCTACACCTTC CASSLPGQYGYTF
TRBJ1-5 15 TRBV7-9 NA NA TGTGCCAGCAGCACTAACCGGGACATAAATCAGCCCCAGCATTTT CASSTNRDINQPQHF
TRBJ2-7 11 TRBV27 NA NA TGTGCCAGCGGACCACGAGAAGAGCAGTACTTC CASGPREEQYF
TRBJ2-3 13 TRBV27 NA NA TGTGCCAGCAGTTGGCAAAACCCAGATACGCAGTATTTT CASSWQNPDTQYF
TRBJ2-1 15 TRBV15 NA NA TGTGCCACCAGCAGCGCGACAGGAAGGCTTAATGAGCAGTTCTTC CATSSATGRLNEQFF
TRBJ2-3 21 TRBV5-1 TRBD2 many TGCGCCAGCAGCTCCCGTTTGGTAGCGGGGGAAAGTATCGAAGGCACAGATACGCAGTATTTT CASSSRLVAGESIEGTDTQYF
TRBJ1-1 17 TRBV27 TRBD1 NA TGTGCCAGCAGCACTGCGTGGGACAGAATTATGAACACTGAAGCTTTCTTT CASSTAWDRIMNTEAFF
TRBJ2-2 15 TRBV6-6 NA many TGTGCCAGCAGTTGGCAGCCCGTGAACACCGGGGAGCTGTTTTTT CASSWQPVNTGELFF
TRBJ2-3 16 TRBV27 NA many TGTGCCAGCAGTTTGGTTGGGGGCGCGTCGACAGATACGCAGTATTTT CASSLVGGASTDTQYF
TRBJ2-3 12 TRBV29-1 NA many TGCAGCGTTGTGACCAGCACAGATACGCAGTATTTT CSVVTSTDTQYF
TRBJ2-2 14 TRBV6-5 NA few TGTGCCAGCAGAACGGGACAGAACACCGGGGAGCTGTTTTTT CASRTGQNTGELFF
TRBJ1-1 16 TRBV7-6 NA few TGTGCCAGCAGCTTAGCGTGGGCAGGGGCTAACACTGAAGCTTTCTTT CASSLAWAGANTEAFF
TRBJ1-1 13 TRBV4-3 NA many TGCGCCAGCAGCGATCTAATGAACACTGAAGCTTTCTTT CASSDLMNTEAFF
TRBJ2-7 16 TRBV5-4 TRBD2 many TGTGCCAGCAGCCCCGTAGGGACTAGCGGGAGCTACGAGCAGTACTTC CASSPVGTSGSYEQYF
TRBJ1-1 14 TRBV3-1 TRBD1 many TGTGCCAGCAGCTTCGGCAGGGGGGACACTGAAGCTTTCTTT CASSFGRGDTEAFF
TRBJ2-7 15 TRBV4-3 NA NA TGCGCCAGCAGCCCCTCAGCCCAGGGCTCCTACGAGCAGTACTTC CASSPSAQGSYEQYF
TRBJ1-5 15 TRBV19 NA many TGTGCCAGTAGTATCACAATGTATAGCAATCAGCCCCAGCATTTT CASSITMYSNQPQHF
TRBJ2-5 13 TRBV10-3 TRBD2 NA TGTTCCATAGCGGGGGAGTACCAAGATACCCAGTACTTC CSIAGEYQDTQYF
TRBJ2-7 14 TRBV4-3 NA NA TGCGCCAGCAGCCATCGGACTCGACTCCACGAGCAGTACTTC CASSHRTRLHEQYF
TRBJ2-3 16 TRBV10-3 NA NA TGTGCCATCAGTGACGCCAAAGTACCCTACCCTACGTCGCAGTATTTT CAISDAKVPYPTSQYF
TRBJ1-3 18 TRBV5-6 NA many TGTGCCAGCAGCTTGGACAGGCCCAAGGGTCCGGCTGGAAACACCATATATTTT CASSLDRPKGPAGNTIYF
TRBJ1-5 15 TRBV20-1 TRBD1 many TGCAGTGCTAGTACACTAGGGACAGGGAACCAGCCCCAGCATTTT CSASTLGTGNQPQHF
TRBJ2-6 17 TRBV6-6 NA many TGTGCCAGCAGTTACTCGGCCATACCATCTGGGGCCAACGTCCTGACTTTC CASSYSAIPSGANVLTF
TRBJ2-5 12 TRBV6-5 NA many TGTGCCAGCAGTTCAGAAGCGGAGACCCAGTACTTC CASSSEAETQYF
TRBJ2-7 16 TRBV25-1 TRBD2 NA TGTGCCAGCAGCGGGCCGGGACTAGCGGCTTTCTACGAGCAGTACTTC CASSGPGLAAFYEQYF
TRBJ2-2 16 TRBV13 TRBD2 many TGTGCCAGCAGCTTAGTTCTAGCGGAAAACACCGGGGAGCTGTTTTTT CASSLVLAENTGELFF
TRBJ2-3 13 TRBV24-1 NA many TGTGCCACCAGTGGGGGTGGTCCAGATACGCAGTATTTT CATSGGGPDTQYF
TRBJ2-7 14 TRBV30 NA NA TGTGCCTGGAGTGTAGTTAGTATAACCTACGAGCAGTACTTC CAWSVVSITYEQYF
TRBJ1-4 13 TRBV7-2 NA few TGTGCCAGCAGCTTAGAGTTGGGTGGAAAACTGTTTTTT CASSLELGGKLFF
TRBJ2-1 12 TRBV2 TRBD2 NA TGTGCCAGCTTAGGGACTAGGAATGAGCAGTTCTTC CASLGTRNEQFF
TRBJ1-3 15 TRBV4-3 NA many TGCGCCAGCAGCCCCGGCGGGGGGTCTGGAAACACCATATATTTT CASSPGGGSGNTIYF
TRBJ2-7 14 TRBV6-5 TRBD1 many TGTGCCAGCAGTTGGGGGACAGGGGGATACGAGCAGTACTTC CASSWGTGGYEQYF
TRBJ2-3 15 TRBV11-2 NA many TGTGCCAGCAGCTTAATTATGGGCCGCTCTGATACGCAGTATTTT CASSLIMGRSDTQYF
TRBJ1-1 12 TRBV20-1 NA NA TGCAGTGCTAGAGTGGTGAACGGTGAAGCTTTCTTT CSARVVNGEAFF
TRBJ1-5 17 TRBV19 TRBD1 NA TGTGCCAGTAGGCGCCTAGCGTGGACAGGGCATAATCAGCCCCAGCATTTT CASRRLAWTGHNQPQHF
TRBJ2-7 14 TRBV28 NA once TGTGCCTGCAGTTGGGAGAGGGTCACCTACGAGCAGTACTTC CACSWERVTYEQYF
TRBJ2-7 15 TRBV27 NA few TGTGCCAGCAGTTTCGGGGCCCAGCTCCCCTACGAGCAGTACTTC CASSFGAQLPYEQYF
TRBJ2-5 14 TRBV6-2/TRBV6-3 TRBD1 NA TGTGCCAGCAGCTCCGGGACAGTGAAAGAGACCCAGTACTTC CASSSGTVKETQYF
TRBJ1-5 13 TRBV30 NA many TGTGCCTGGAGTGGGGACAGCAATCAGCCCCAGCATTTT CAWSGDSNQPQHF
TRBJ1-3 14 TRBV2 NA NA TGTGCCAGCAGTGGACAGGTGCCGGAGAACACCATATATTTT CASSGQVPENTIYF
TRBJ1-2 16 TRBV5-4 NA few TGTGCCAGCAGCCGGGGAAGGGACAAACCTAACTATGGCTACACCTTC CASSRGRDKPNYGYTF
TRBJ1-5 16 TRBV11-2 TRBD1 NA TGTGCCAGCAGCTCCTCGACAGGGGTCTCCAATCAGCCCCAGCATTTT CASSSSTGVSNQPQHF
TRBJ1-1 15 TRBV7-9 NA many TGTGCCAGCAGCCCACCCAGGGCGCGGGGCACTGAAGCTTTCTTT CASSPPRARGTEAFF
TRBJ2-3 15 TRBV6-5 NA many TGTGCCAGCAGTTTTACAGGGTCCAGCACAGATACGCAGTATTTT CASSFTGSSTDTQYF
TRBJ2-5 13 TRBV6-5 NA many TGTGCCAGCAGTTACTTAAGGGCTGAGACCCAGTACTTC CASSYLRAETQYF
TRBJ2-7 15 TRBV20-1 NA many TGCAGTGCCTGGGGGGGGCCAAGAGGGACCTACGAGCAGTACTTC CSAWGGPRGTYEQYF